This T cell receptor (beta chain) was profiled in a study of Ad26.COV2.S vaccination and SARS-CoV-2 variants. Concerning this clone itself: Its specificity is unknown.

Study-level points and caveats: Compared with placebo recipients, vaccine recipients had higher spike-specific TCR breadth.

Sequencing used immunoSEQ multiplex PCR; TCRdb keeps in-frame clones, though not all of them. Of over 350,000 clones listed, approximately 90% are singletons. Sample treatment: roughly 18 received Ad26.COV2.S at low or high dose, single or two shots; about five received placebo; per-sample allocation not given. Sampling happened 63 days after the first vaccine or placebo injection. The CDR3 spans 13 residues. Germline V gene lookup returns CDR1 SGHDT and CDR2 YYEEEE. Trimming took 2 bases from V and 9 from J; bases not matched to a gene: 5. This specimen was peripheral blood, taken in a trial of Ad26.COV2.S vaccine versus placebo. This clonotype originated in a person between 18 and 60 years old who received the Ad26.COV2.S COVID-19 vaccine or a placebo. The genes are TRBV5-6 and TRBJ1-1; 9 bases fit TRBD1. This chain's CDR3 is CASSFGGQGKAFF. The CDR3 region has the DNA TGTGCCAGCAGCTTTGGGGGACAGGGTAAAGCTTTCTTT.